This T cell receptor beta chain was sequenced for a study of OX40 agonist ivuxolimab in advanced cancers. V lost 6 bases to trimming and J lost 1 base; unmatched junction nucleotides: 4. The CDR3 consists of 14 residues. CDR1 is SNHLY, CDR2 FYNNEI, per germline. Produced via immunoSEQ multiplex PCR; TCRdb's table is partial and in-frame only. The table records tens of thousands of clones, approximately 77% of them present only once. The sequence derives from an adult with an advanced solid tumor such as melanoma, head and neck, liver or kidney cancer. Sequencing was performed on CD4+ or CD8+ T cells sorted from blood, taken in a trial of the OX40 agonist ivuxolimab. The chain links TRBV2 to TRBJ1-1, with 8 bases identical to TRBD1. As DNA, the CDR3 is TGTGCCAGCAGACCCGGACAGGGGAACACTGAAGCTTTCTTT. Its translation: CASRPGQGNTEAFF.